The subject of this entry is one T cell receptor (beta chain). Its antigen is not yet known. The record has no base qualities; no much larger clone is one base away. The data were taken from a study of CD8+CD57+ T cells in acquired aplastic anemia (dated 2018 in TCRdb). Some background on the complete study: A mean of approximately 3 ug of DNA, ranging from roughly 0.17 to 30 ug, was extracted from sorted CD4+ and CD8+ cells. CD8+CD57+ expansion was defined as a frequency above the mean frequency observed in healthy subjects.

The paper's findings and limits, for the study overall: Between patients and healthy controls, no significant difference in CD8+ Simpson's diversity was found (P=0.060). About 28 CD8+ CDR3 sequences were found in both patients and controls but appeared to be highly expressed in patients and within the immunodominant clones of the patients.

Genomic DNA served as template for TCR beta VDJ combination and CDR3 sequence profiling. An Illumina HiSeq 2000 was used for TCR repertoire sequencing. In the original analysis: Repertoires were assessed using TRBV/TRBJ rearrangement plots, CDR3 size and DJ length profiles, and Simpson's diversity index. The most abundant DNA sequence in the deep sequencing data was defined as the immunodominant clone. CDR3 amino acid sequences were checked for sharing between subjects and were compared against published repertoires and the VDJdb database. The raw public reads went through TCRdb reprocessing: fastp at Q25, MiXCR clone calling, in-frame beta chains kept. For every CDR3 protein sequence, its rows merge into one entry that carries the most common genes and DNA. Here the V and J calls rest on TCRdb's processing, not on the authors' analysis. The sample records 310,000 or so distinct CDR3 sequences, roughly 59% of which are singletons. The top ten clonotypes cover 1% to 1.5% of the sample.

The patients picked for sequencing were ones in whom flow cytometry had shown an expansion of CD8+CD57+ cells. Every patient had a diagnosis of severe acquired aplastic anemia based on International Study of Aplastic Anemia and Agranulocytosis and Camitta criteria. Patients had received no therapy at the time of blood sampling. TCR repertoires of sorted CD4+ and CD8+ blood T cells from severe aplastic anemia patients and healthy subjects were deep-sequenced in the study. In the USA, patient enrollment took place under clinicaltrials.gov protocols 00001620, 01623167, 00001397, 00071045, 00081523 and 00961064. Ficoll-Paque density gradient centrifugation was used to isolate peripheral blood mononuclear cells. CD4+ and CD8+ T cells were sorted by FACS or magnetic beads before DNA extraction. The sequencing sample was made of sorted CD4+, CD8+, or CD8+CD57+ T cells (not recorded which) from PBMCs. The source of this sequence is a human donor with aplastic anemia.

The CDR3 sequence is CSARAGTVNSPLHF. Here is the DNA: TGCAGTGCTAGAGCCGGGACAGTTAATTCACCCCTCCACTTT. The chain links TRBV20-1 with TRBJ1-6, with 7 bases aligning to TRBD1. Taken from cysteine to phenylalanine, the CDR3 has 14 residues. The retained sequence is limited to the CDR3, 42 bases, with the frame set at the first base. CDR1 and CDR2 are read off the germline V gene (reference sequence) as DFQATT and SNEGSKA. For this chain, trimming is 1 base at the V end and 6 bases at the J end, and the number of junction bases without a gene match is 3.